The next 25 T cell receptor beta chains were all read from a single sample in a study of CD8+CD57+ T cells in acquired aplastic anemia. Genomic DNA provided the template from which TCR beta VDJ and CDR3 profiles were obtained. TCRdb redid the calling of the reads with MiXCR, one entry per CDR3 protein. The sample has hundreds of thousands of distinct CDR3 sequences; 65% to 80% are singletons. What was sequenced was sorted CD4+, CD8+, or CD8+CD57+ T cells (not recorded which) from PBMCs. The receptors come from a human donor in good health, serving as a control.

The chain combines TRBV20-1 with TRBJ1-2; 9 positions agree with TRBD1. This CDR3 region has 13 residues. Germline-derived CDR1 and CDR2 are DFQATT and SNEGSKA (reference sequence). With V trimmed by 2 bases and J by 6 bases, 4 bases remained unmatched. The CDR3 loop reads CSARPWTGDGYTF. In nucleotides, the CDR3 is TGCAGTGCTAGACCTTGGACAGGGGATGGCTACACCTTC.

The chain combines TRBV7-2 with TRBJ2-7; 10 nucleotides match TRBD1. CDR1 is SGHTA and CDR2 is FQGNSA in the germline V gene. With V trimmed by 6 bases and J by 9 bases, 14 bases remained unmatched. There are 15 residues in the CDR3. The chain's CDR3 is CASRPPGQGNHGQYF. The DNA of the CDR3 is TGTGCCAGCAGACCGCCGGGACAGGGGAACCACGGGCAGTACTTC.

The V gene is TRBV4-1, the J gene TRBJ1-1, with D hard to call. The CDR3 covers 16 residues. The V end lost 6 bases, the J end lost 1 base, and 18 bases lay between the germline ends. The germline V gene has CDR1 MGHRA and CDR2 YSYEKL. The chain's CDR3 is CASSDLAGRQNTEAFF. The CDR3 bases are TGCGCCAGCAGTGACCTGGCCGGTAGACAGAACACTGAAGCTTTCTTT.

Turning to this clonotype: The junction does not match germline at one end; this may be a read error. The chain uses TRBV7-2 and TRBJ1-6; tentative D call: TRBD1 (6 bases). CDR1 SGHTA and CDR2 FQGNSA come from the germline V gene. This CDR3 comprises 15 residues. This chain's CDR3 is CASTPEGGSNSPLHF. CDR3 sequence (DNA): TGTGCCAGCACACCCGAGGGGGGGAGTAATTCGCCCCTCCACTTT.

There are many counts of this clonotype. The genes are TRBV20-1 and TRBJ2-7; a possible D gene is TRBD2 (6 bases). Trimming took 3 bases from V and 5 from J, leaving 14 bases between them. The V gene's germline CDR1 is DFQATT and CDR2 SNEGSKA (reference sequence). The CDR3 consists of 13 residues. The CDR3 region is CSASPGTGDEQYF. The CDR3, as DNA: TGCAGTGCTAGTCCGGGGACTGGGGACGAGCAGTACTTC.

Note on this clonotype: One end of the junction is discordant with germline, which a read error may explain. The chain recombines TRBV7-6 with TRBJ2-2, with 10 positions matching TRBD2. The CDR3 spans 14 residues. Germline V lookup: CDR1 SGHVS, CDR2 FNYEAQ. For the CDR3, the DNA is TGTGCCAGCAGCTTAGGTAGCGGGAGGCGGGACCTGCTTTTT. It codes for CASSLGSGRRDLLF.

Concerning this clonotype itself: The junction departs from germline at one end; a sequencing error may be responsible. J is TRBJ1-1 and V is TRBV10-2, with no clear D. Germline CDR1 WSHSY, CDR2 SAAADI. The CDR3 is made up of 14 amino acids. The CDR3, as DNA: TGCGCCAGCACCTTGGCAGGAGTAGACACTGAAGCCTTCTTT. This translates into CASTLAGVDTEAFF.

This clonotype was counted at least ten times. The gene calls are TRBV2 and TRBJ1-3; D unclear. CDR3 length: 15 residues. The V end lost 2 bases, the J end lost 0 bases, and 8 bases lay between the germline ends. The V gene's germline CDR1 is SNHLY and CDR2 FYNNEI. The CDR3 loop is CASSESLDSGNTIYF. DNA of the CDR3: TGTGCCAGCAGTGAAAGTCTGGACTCTGGAAACACCATATATTTT.

This clonotype was detected ten times or more. The gene calls are TRBV24-1 and TRBJ2-2, with D unresolved. Germline CDR1 KGHDR, CDR2 SFDVKD. The CDR3 extends over 15 amino acids. With 8 bases removed from V and 0 bases from J, the gap between germline ends came to 12 bases. In nucleotides, the CDR3 is TGTGCCACCAAATCCAGACGCACGAACACCGGGGAGCTGTTTTTT. Residues: CATKSRRTNTGELFF.

This clonotype has at least ten counts. The genes are TRBV3-2 and TRBJ1-3. TRBV3-2 corresponds to a pseudogene. The CDR3 runs to 16 residues. The CDR3 spells CASSPKSGWVGNTIYF. Written as DNA, the CDR3 is TGTGCCAGCAGCCCAAAAAGCGGGTGGGTTGGAAACACCATATATTTT.

Comments on this clonotype: This is likely a read error, given that the CDR3 carries no conserved phenylalanine or tryptophan at its end. It is unclear where the CDR3 begins or ends on the DNA, so no DNA is shown, and the CDR3 is as TCRdb lists it. This chain uses TRBV2 with TRBJ1-5; the DNA was not compared with TRBD1, the D call given in the table. Both ends counted, the CDR3 spans 15 residues. The germline V gene encodes CDR1 SNHLY and CDR2 FYNNEI. The CDR3 protein is CASRDSLLPPQHFHD.

This clonotype has only a few counts. The V gene is TRBV7-8, the J gene TRBJ2-4, with 9 nucleotides matching TRBD1. Per germline, CDR1 SGHVS and CDR2 FQNEAQ. After removal of 5 bases from V and 5 bases from J, the junction contained 13 bases not matched to a gene. The CDR3 is 17 amino acids. The CDR3 loop reads CASSSFPPRDRENIQYF. The CDR3 nucleotides read TGTGCCAGCAGCAGCTTCCCCCCCCGGGACAGGGAAAACATTCAGTACTTC.

This chain joins TRBV12-3 or TRBV12-4 and TRBJ2-2, with TRBD1 matching over 11 bases. This CDR3 is 16 amino acids long. V was clipped by 7 bases and J by 1 base; unmatched bases: 5. The CDR3 protein is CASNQGQGGNTGELFF. The CDR3 region has the DNA TGTGCCAGCAACCAGGGACAGGGGGGGAACACCGGGGAGCTGTTTTTT.

In regard to this clonotype: It is unclear where the CDR3 begins or ends on the DNA, so no DNA is shown, and the CDR3 is as TCRdb lists it. The rearrangement links TRBV7-9 to TRBJ2-7. Germline CDR1 SEHNR, CDR2 FQNEAQ (reference sequence). The CDR3 is 16 amino acids in total, end residues counted. CDR3 amino acids: CASSLATDTQYFGQYF.

Worth noting for this clonotype: This clone may be a read error of a much larger clone one base away. The conserved phenylalanine or tryptophan is not found at the CDR3 terminus, so this likely reflects a read error. The V call is TRBV7-2, the J call TRBJ2-4; D not certain. V was shortened by 1 base and J by 7 bases, with 8 bases between the two germline ends. This CDR3 is 13 amino acids long. In germline, CDR1 is SGHTA, CDR2 FQGNSA. The CDR3 region has the DNA TGTGCCAGCAGCTTAGGACCGGGCAACATTCAGTACGTC. Protein sequence: CASSLGPGNIQYV.

V and J are TRBV9 and TRBJ2-7, with 16 nucleotides matching TRBD2. The CDR3 covers 17 residues. V gave up 3 bases and J gave up 7 bases; unmatched junction bases: 10. Germline values: CDR1 SGDLS, CDR2 YYNGEE. As DNA, the CDR3 is TGTGCCAGCAGCGGAGCGGGACTAGCGGGGGGGATAAGGGAGCAGTACTTC. Its translation: CASSGAGLAGGIREQYF.

There are many counts of this clonotype. This chain uses TRBV20-1 with TRBJ2-7, with D tentatively TRBD1 (5 bases). V dropped 2 bases and J dropped 2 bases, with 10 bases sitting between them. The CDR3 length is 13 residues. Germline lookup yields CDR1 DFQATT and CDR2 SNEGSKA (reference sequence). This CDR3 reads CSARSQGTYEQYF. In DNA, the CDR3 is TGCAGTGCTAGATCTCAGGGTACCTACGAGCAGTACTTC.

As to this clonotype: At one of its ends the junction is not consistent with the germline gene, which may arise from a read error. The chain links TRBV7-4 to TRBJ2-7; the D is unclear. This CDR3 is 14 amino acids long. Germline CDR1 is SGHVT and CDR2 is SQSDAQ. The CDR3 DNA is TGTGCCAGCAGCTTAGCCGGATCCTACTCCCCGCTCCACTTC. Encoded protein: CASSLAGSYSPLHF.

This clonotype appeared many times. The chain recombines TRBV29-1 with TRBJ1-5; D not resolved. V was shortened by 4 bases and J by 3 bases, with 7 bases between the two germline ends. Germline V gene data show CDR1 as SQVTM and CDR2 as ANQGSEA. This CDR3 contains 12 residues. CDR3 amino acids: CSVAGYNQPQHF. CDR3 coding DNA: TGCAGCGTTGCAGGATACAATCAGCCCCAGCATTTT.

On this clonotype itself: Possible read error: a much larger clone is one base away. The chain couples TRBV6-1 to TRBJ2-7, with D perhaps being TRBD1 or TRBD2 (5 bases each). Germline CDR1 reads MNHNS; CDR2 reads SASEGT. The CDR3 consists of 15 residues. The V gene lost 2 bases and the J gene lost 5 bases, with 16 bases spanning the gap. CDR3 nucleotide sequence: TGTGCCAGCAGTGAATGGGGGTCGAGGGATCACGAGCAGTACTTC. Residues: CASSEWGSRDHEQYF.

The J gene is TRBJ1-5, the V gene TRBV7-2; D call uncertain. The germline CDR1 and CDR2 sequences are SGHTA and FQGNSA. The CDR3 length is 13 residues. With 7 bases removed from V and 2 bases from J, the gap between germline ends came to 9 bases. CDR3 in amino acids: CASTVSGNQPQHF. Written as DNA, the CDR3 is TGTGCCAGCACCGTTTCCGGCAATCAGCCCCAGCATTTT. The full variable domain, rest sourced from reference TRBV7-2 and TRBJ1-5, is GAGVSQSPSNKVTEKGKDVELRCDPISGHTALYWYRQSLGQGLEFLIYFQGNSAPDKSGLPSDRFSAERTGGSVSTLTIQRTQQEDSAVYLCASTVSGNQPQHFGDGTRLSIL.

The chain employs TRBV20-1 and TRBJ1-5; D remains ambiguous. The CDR3 contains 14 residues. Germline CDR1 DFQATT, CDR2 SNEGSKA (reference sequence). Trimming cost V 5 bases and J 7 bases, with 18 bases left between them. The CDR3 DNA follows: TGCAGTGCTCTACGCGCCGGGATTTACCAGCCCCAGCATTTT. Translated: CSALRAGIYQPQHF.

A note on this clonotype: One end of the junction varies from germline; a read error may be responsible. The chain joins TRBV9 to TRBJ2-7; 11 bases are shared with TRBD2. This CDR3 spans 16 amino acids. Looked up from germline, CDR1 is SGDLS and CDR2 is YYNGEE. In nucleotides, the CDR3 is TGTGCCAGCAGCGTGACTAGCGGGGCGCAAGGTACGCAGTATTTTTTC. It yields the protein CASSVTSGAQGTQYFF.

In regard to this clonotype: The junction and the germline gene differ at one end; a read error may be behind it. The gene calls are TRBV5-4 and TRBJ2-7, with D tentatively TRBD1 (6 bases). Germline CDR1 and CDR2: SGHNT and YYREEE (reference sequence). The CDR3 extends over 15 amino acids. The DNA for the CDR3 is TGCGCCAGCAGCCAAGGGGGAATAGGCCAGCGCGAGCAGTACTTC. Its protein is CASSQGGIGQREQYF.

At least ten counts were recorded for this clonotype. V usage is TRBV11-3 and J usage is TRBJ2-1; D assignment may be TRBD1 or TRBD2 (5 bases each). CDR1 and CDR2 (germline): SGHNT, YENEEA. CDR3 length: 14 amino acids. Trimming removed 2 bases at V and 5 bases at J, with 10 bases between. The chain's CDR3 is CASSLLGANNEQFF. The CDR3 region has the DNA TGTGCCAGCAGCTTACTCGGGGCCAACAATGAGCAGTTCTTC.